One and the same sample provided the 6 T cell receptor beta chains below, sequenced in a study of a mutant IDH1 vaccine in newly diagnosed glioma. TCRdb keeps only in-frame clones here, not all; method: immunoSEQ multiplex PCR. This table has about 88,000 clones, roughly 87% appearing once. Time point of the sample: baseline, week 1 (first vaccination visit). Treatment reported: pre-vaccination baseline after standard-of-care therapy. Sequences were derived from PBMCs, sampled from a glioma patient treated with radiotherapy, temozolomide or both. These receptors all stem from a man aged 40-49 years with glioma. Some clones in this sample may be carry-over from other donors' samples.

The V gene is TRBV5-1, the J gene TRBJ2-7; the match to TRBD1 covers 10 bases. The V and J ends lost 1 base and 5 bases, in that order; junction bases with no gene match: 6. This CDR3 contains 15 residues. Germline CDR1 reads SGHRS; CDR2 reads YFSETQ. CDR3 amino acids: CASSLWGQGTNEQYF. CDR3 DNA: TGCGCCAGCAGCTTGTGGGGACAGGGGACTAACGAGCAGTACTTC.

The J gene is TRBJ1-5, the V gene TRBV6-1; 8 bases map to TRBD1. The length of the CDR3 is 15 residues. The ends lost 4 bases at V and 2 bases at J; junction bases unmatched: 4. Germline V gives CDR1 MNHNS, CDR2 SASEGT. Here the CDR3 DNA reads TGTGCCAGCAGTGGGGGACAGGAAGGCAATCAGCCCCAGCATTTT. Amino acids: CASSGGQEGNQPQHF.

The V and J genes are TRBV7-2 and TRBJ2-5; D perhaps matches TRBD2 (6 bases). From germline, CDR1 is SGHTA and CDR2 FQGNSA. Trimming took 2 bases from V and 2 from J, leaving 9 bases between them. The CDR3 spans 14 residues. Here the CDR3 DNA reads TGTGCCAGCAGCTTACGCGGGGTACAAGAGACCCAGTACTTC. It yields the protein CASSLRGVQETQYF.

V gene TRBV7-9 combines with J gene TRBJ2-7, with 7 bases fitting TRBD1. Germline lookup yields CDR1 SEHNR and CDR2 FQNEAQ (reference sequence). J gave up 2 bases and V 5 bases, and 15 bases lay outside the gene matches. The CDR3 length is 17 residues. CDR3 sequence: CASSPPNGTEFAYEQYF. Here the CDR3 DNA reads TGTGCCAGCAGCCCCCCCAATGGGACAGAGTTCGCCTACGAGCAGTACTTC.

The V and J genes are TRBV4-1 and TRBJ1-2; 10 nucleotides agree with TRBD1. CDR3 length: 13 amino acids. J lost 8 bases, V lost 5 bases, and 5 bases had no gene match. Germline CDR1 MGHRA, CDR2 YSYEKL. The CDR3 reads CASSDRGLGGYTF. The DNA of the CDR3 is TGCGCCAGCAGCGACAGGGGGCTTGGGGGCTACACCTTC.

The CDR3 protein is CAWRWGTGTGEQFF. The CDR3, as DNA: TGTGCCTGGAGGTGGGGGACAGGGACGGGTGAGCAGTTCTTC. V is TRBV30 and J is TRBJ2-1, with 9 bases lining up with TRBD1. Trimming removed 3 bases from V and 9 bases from J; junction bases left unmatched: 9. CDR1 is GTSNPN, CDR2 SVGIG, per germline (reference sequence). The CDR3 has 14 amino acids.